These 4 T cell receptor beta chains originate from one sample sequenced in a study of T cells in Graves' hyperthyroidism and ophthalmopathy. The source material, RNA transcripts, was used to amplify TCR beta CDR3 regions. HTBI primers were employed in a first-round RT-PCR of the TCR CDR3. TCRdb re-called the multiplex PCR reads through MiXCR, storing one row per CDR3 protein. The sample includes about half a million distinct CDR3 sequences, 20% to 25% seen only once; the top ten take around 50%. Specimen: blood. These receptors were taken from a woman in her 70s with Graves' ophthalmopathy.

V usage is TRBV20-1 and J usage is TRBJ1-1; D is ambiguous. The CDR3 covers 14 residues. Germline CDR1 DFQATT, CDR2 SNEGSKA (reference sequence). Trimming left V 6 bases short and J 1 base short, with 15 bases between. The CDR3 nucleotides read TGCAGTGCGTGGCGACGAGGCGAGAACACTGAAGCTTTCTTT. Translating it yields CSAWRRGENTEAFF.

This chain connects TRBV5-1 to TRBJ2-5, with TRBD1 matching over 9 bases. Germline V lookup: CDR1 SGHRS, CDR2 YFSETQ. The CDR3 covers 15 residues. V dropped 3 bases and J dropped 5; count of bases not matched to a gene: 8. DNA of the CDR3: TGCGCCAGCAGCTCACAGGGGGCCGGTGGGGAGACCCAGTACTTC. This translates into CASSSQGAGGETQYF.

This clonotype was found many times. The chain combines TRBV12-3 or TRBV12-4 with TRBJ1-4; D is uncertain. The V and J ends lost 5 bases and 3 bases respectively, with 13 bases between them. This CDR3 has 15 residues. The CDR3, as DNA: TGTGCCAGCAGTCCACAAATGAGACCTAATGAAAAACTGTTTTTT. Translating gives CASSPQMRPNEKLFF.

This clonotype was counted at least ten times. The rearrangement joins TRBV7-9 to TRBJ2-7; TRBD2 might be the D (5 bases). V gave up 0 bases and J gave up 3 bases, with 9 bases separating them. Germline assignment: CDR1 SEHNR and CDR2 FQNEAQ (reference sequence). The CDR3 is 14 residues long. The CDR3 spells CASSLAGGGYEQYF. The CDR3 nucleotides read TGTGCCAGCAGCTTAGCAGGAGGTGGCTACGAGCAGTACTTC.